This entry features one TCR beta chain sequence. As yet, its antigen is unknown. The data originate from a study of cytomegalovirus exposure and HLA in healthy donors. Whole-study results and caveats: Investigators reported 150 to 200 TCR beta chains as tied to cytomegalovirus. In the 120 or so validation repertoires, roughly 94% of cluster scores exceeded 0, per a later analysis.

Sequencing was performed with immunoSEQ multiplex PCR; in TCRdb, only in-frame clones are kept and a portion is missing. The sample lists under 130,000 clones, 85% to 90% seen once, with approximately 4% in the top ten. Germline V gene data show CDR1 as LNHDA and CDR2 as SQIVND (reference sequence). The CDR3 is 15 residues long. The ends were cut back, 4 bases at V and 4 bases at J, with 16 bases in the middle. Material for sequencing was PBMCs. The sequence was collected from a young woman in good health and CMV-seropositive. This chain joins TRBV19 and TRBJ1-2; tentatively, D is TRBD1 (6 bases). The CDR3 DNA reads TGTGCCAGTAGTAAAGATAGACAGGCGCTCTATGGCTACACCTTC. This sequence encodes CASSKDRQALYGYTF.